This is a list of T cell receptor beta chains from one sample in a study of blood T cell repertoires in COVID-19. Assay used: immunoSEQ multiplex PCR; TCRdb lists only in-frame clones, some missing. The sample consists of approximately 290,000 clones, approximately 90% of them appearing once. The sample comprised peripheral blood. The receptors originated from a woman in her sixties or seventies with acute or convalescent COVID-19. The conserved cysteine and the conserved F or W are not part of the CDR3 here. The order of the fields is CDR3 length, clone size, J gene, V gene, CDR3 protein. Clone size is not always given. Where it is, it says once, few, many or a class for expanded clones.

12 . TRBJ1-1 TRBV20-1 SASETGKGTEAF
14 . TRBJ2-3 TRBV7-8 ASSLELAGGTDTQY
9 . TRBJ2-7 TRBV2 ATTSSYEQY
12 . TRBJ1-5 TRBV28 ASSPLAENQPQH
14 once TRBJ2-1 TRBV29-1 SVEDLYRASYNEQF
15 . TRBJ1-5 TRBV19 ASRGAGRGRGNQPQH
11 . TRBJ1-2 TRBV5-1 ASSLVQYYGYT
15 . TRBJ2-5 TRBV28 ASSRLLAGASQETQY
12 . TRBJ1-2 TRBV15 ATSIDRGQNGYT
11 . TRBJ2-3 TRBV12-1 ASSSGQADTQY
12 . TRBJ2-1 TRBV27 ASSYAGGYNEQF
14 . TRBJ2-2 TRBV19 ASTRDLPGWVGELF
14 . TRBJ1-1 TRBV18 ASSPLGGSANTEAF
13 . TRBJ2-5 TRBV7-3 ASSSESGGTETQY
8 . TRBJ2-7 TRBV24-1 ATSGGEQY
13 . TRBJ2-7 TRBV27 ASKGLAGGSYEQY
11 . TRBJ2-7 TRBV6-6 ASEETGRYEQY
14 . TRBJ1-3 TRBV11-2 ASSLGPSGSGNTIY
9 once TRBJ1-1 TRBV6-5 ASRQGSEAF
12 . TRBJ2-7 TRBV28 ASSLRQGQDEQY
11 . TRBJ2-1 TRBV6-5 ATRGQSINEQF
11 few TRBJ1-2 TRBV30 AWSVRGGHGYT
12 . TRBJ2-1 TRBV5-1 ASSLDSAINEQF
10 . TRBJ1-1 TRBV20-1 SASVTGGEAF
12 . TRBJ1-2 TRBV7-9 ASSIGTAAYGYT
12 . TRBJ2-1 TRBV10-3 AISWDISYNEQF
15 . TRBJ2-1 TRBV7-2 ASSPGLAGGLRNEQF
9 . TRBJ2-5 TRBV12-3/TRBV12-4 ASSLRETQY
12 . TRBJ2-1 TRBV30 AWSAGLAGNEQF
16 . TRBJ2-5 TRBV7-2 ASSLAGGSSGSQETQY
15 . TRBJ2-2 TRBV27 ASSQTGGWGNTGELF
12 . TRBJ2-7 TRBV19 ASSDWGQSYEQY
11 . TRBJ2-7 TRBV5-1 ASSYDRVYEQY
10 once TRBJ2-3 TRBV14 ASSGGARTQY
17 . TRBJ2-1 TRBV10-3 AISGRAGGAEKGFNEQF
16 . TRBJ1-1 TRBV5-1 ASSEGAQTGLWGVEAF
14 . TRBJ1-5 TRBV6-2/TRBV6-3 ASSPPAMGVDQPQH
14 . TRBJ1-4 TRBV28 ASSSGLTGNNEKLF
13 few TRBJ2-6 TRBV28 ASRPGKSGANVLT
13 . TRBJ1-2 TRBV7-2 ASRPRQGASHGYT
14 few TRBJ2-1 TRBV7-3 ASSSQDSASYNEQF
9 once TRBJ1-3 TRBV6-5 ASSRGNTIY
14 once TRBJ1-2 TRBV4-1 ASSLPRDTFDYGYT
16 . TRBJ2-7 TRBV6-1 ASSEFSPRGGFSHEQY
11 . TRBJ2-3 TRBV10-3 AISAAGADTQY
10 . TRBJ1-2 TRBV10-1 ASSEPLRGYT
11 . TRBJ1-2 TRBV4-2 ASSQGGAYGYT
15 . TRBJ2-3 TRBV5-4 ASSAGAGTQGFDTQY
14 . TRBJ2-2 TRBV9 ASSVYGDSDTGELF